The 9 T cell receptor beta chains listed next were all sequenced from one sample in a study of CD8+CD57+ T cells in acquired aplastic anemia. An expansion of CD8+CD57+ cells by flow cytometry had been shown in patients chosen for sequencing. For CDR3 and TCR beta VDJ profiling, genomic DNA was the template used. TCRdb passed the reads through MiXCR, listing each CDR3 protein once. The sample includes around 120,000 distinct CDR3 sequences, about two fifths of them seen just once. The sequenced sample was sorted CD4+, CD8+, or CD8+CD57+ T cells (not recorded which) from PBMCs. These receptors were taken from a human donor with aplastic anemia.

At least ten counts were recorded for this clonotype. One end of the junction does not line up with germline, which may come from a read error. This rearrangement joins TRBV11-2 to TRBJ2-7; D uncertain. The CDR3 has 15 residues. Germline CDR1 and CDR2: SGHAT and FQNNGV. CDR3 region: CASGLEFGQTYEQYF. The CDR3 DNA is TGTGCCAGCGGCTTAGAGTTTGGGCAGACCTACGAGCAGTACTTC. The entire variable domain, with the rest obtained from reference TRBV11-2 and TRBJ2-7, is as follows: EAGVAQSPRYKIIEKRQSVAFWCNPISGHATLYWYQQILGQGPKLLIQFQNNGVVDDSQLPKDRFSAERLKGVDSTLKIQPAKLEDSAVYLCASGLEFGQTYEQYFGPGTRLTVT.

This clonotype was seen repeatedly, ten times or more. The chain employs TRBV9 and TRBJ2-4; 10 bases map to TRBD1. The trim removed 3 bases at V and 7 bases at J, leaving 1 base unmatched. The CDR3 has 13 residues. Germline V gives CDR1 SGDLS, CDR2 YYNGEE. CDR3 bases: TGTGCCAGCAGCGCGGGACAGGGGAACATTCAGTACTTC. This gives the protein CASSAGQGNIQYF.

There are many counts of this clonotype. The chain has TRBV11-2 and TRBJ1-2; D uncertain. The V gene lost 1 base and the J gene lost 3 bases, with 3 bases spanning the gap. Germline-derived CDR1 and CDR2 are SGHAT and FQNNGV. The CDR3 sequence is 12 residues long. The CDR3 is CASSLGDYGYTF. The CDR3, as DNA: TGTGCCAGCAGCTTAGGGGACTATGGCTACACCTTC.

This clonotype was seen ten or more times. This chain links TRBV18 with TRBJ1-2, with D unclear. Trimming removed 8 bases at V and 1 base at J, with 11 bases between. Germline assignment: CDR1 KGHSH and CDR2 LQKENI. This CDR3 is 13 amino acids long. Written as DNA, the CDR3 is TGTGCCAGCAGCCCGGGAGGTAACTATGGCTACACCTTC. Translated, it gives CASSPGGNYGYTF.

This clonotype appeared many times. The DNA for the CDR3 is TGTGCCAGCAGCCAAGTCGGGACAAAGAGCTCTGGAAACACCATATATTTT. It is translated as CASSQVGTKSSGNTIYF. The chain couples TRBV4-2 to TRBJ1-3; a possible D gene is TRBD1 (6 bases). The CDR3 loop spans 17 amino acids. V was clipped by 1 base and J by 0 bases, with 13 bases between them. Germline loops: CDR1 LGHNA, CDR2 YNFKEQ.

The chain joins TRBV11-2 to TRBJ2-1; D ambiguous. Trimming pared 0 bases from V and 4 bases from J, leaving 10 bases between. Germline V CDR1 and CDR2: SGHAT, FQNNGV. The CDR3 sequence is 15 residues long. CDR3 amino acids: CASSLDTGTYNEQFF. The DNA of the CDR3 is TGTGCCAGCAGCTTAGACACCGGCACATACAATGAGCAGTTCTTC. The whole variable domain, remainder taken from reference TRBV11-2 and TRBJ2-1, is EAGVAQSPRYKIIEKRQSVAFWCNPISGHATLYWYQQILGQGPKLLIQFQNNGVVDDSQLPKDRFSAERLKGVDSTLKIQPAKLEDSAVYLCASSLDTGTYNEQFFGPGTRLTVL.

This clonotype was counted ten times or more. V and J are TRBV20-1 and TRBJ2-4; 7 positions agree with TRBD1. Germline loops: CDR1 DFQATT, CDR2 SNEGSKA (reference sequence). The CDR3 runs to 13 residues. J gave up 5 bases and V 6 bases, and 7 bases lay outside the gene matches. The CDR3 protein is CSALGQDQNIQYF. The CDR3 nucleotides read TGCAGTGCCCTTGGACAGGATCAAAACATTCAGTACTTC.

This clonotype was counted once. The chain links TRBV29-1 to TRBJ2-7; D possibly corresponds to TRBD1 (5 bases). Germline values: CDR1 SQVTM, CDR2 ANQGSEA. Trimming took 4 bases from V and 2 from J, leaving 12 bases between them. The CDR3 spans 13 residues. The CDR3 sequence: CSVGSRAPYEQYF. Written as DNA, the CDR3 is TGCAGCGTTGGCAGCAGGGCCCCCTACGAGCAGTACTTC.

The chain carries TRBV2 and TRBJ1-2; 9 bases agree with TRBD1. Germline V gene sequence: CDR1 SNHLY, CDR2 FYNNEI. V dropped 8 bases and J dropped 2; count of bases not matched to a gene: 3. This CDR3 spans 13 amino acids. DNA of the CDR3: TGTGCCAGCGGAACAGGGGGCAACTATGGCTACACCTTC. Its translation is CASGTGGNYGYTF.